These 13 T cell receptor beta chains share one sample of origin, sequenced in a study of cytomegalovirus exposure and HLA in healthy donors. Using immunoSEQ multiplex PCR, the repertoire was profiled, and TCRdb retains in-frame clones only, with some absent. The sample has about 250,000 clones, about 88% seen once. Specimen: PBMCs. The receptors derive from a man aged 18 to 30 in good health and CMV-seropositive.

The J gene is TRBJ2-1, the V gene TRBV7-3; D call uncertain. The CDR3 has 16 residues. CDR1 SGHTA and CDR2 FQGTGA come from the germline V gene. V gave up 4 bases and J gave up 5 bases, with 18 bases separating them. Here the CDR3 DNA reads TGTGCCAGCAGCTCCTCCTCAGCTCCTGGTGACAATGAGCAGTTCTTC. Residues: CASSSSSAPGDNEQFF.

This chain links TRBV10-3 with TRBJ2-7, with D possibly matching TRBD2 (5 bases). The CDR3 contains 14 residues. The germline V gene has CDR1 ENHRY and CDR2 SYGVKD. Trimming shortened V by 6 bases and J by 2 bases, and 14 bases separated the two germline ends. DNA of the CDR3: TGTGCCATCAGCGGCGAACTAGTTCCCTACGAGCAGTACTTC. As protein: CAISGELVPYEQYF.

The V and J genes are TRBV4-1 and TRBJ1-4; TRBD1 might be the D (5 bases). V was trimmed by 0 bases and J by 8 bases, leaving 13 bases between them. The CDR3 is made up of 15 amino acids. Germline values: CDR1 MGHRA, CDR2 YSYEKL. This CDR3 reads CASSQDGRGGEKLFF. The CDR3 DNA sequence: TGCGCCAGCAGCCAAGATGGGAGGGGAGGGGAAAAACTGTTTTTT.

The chain uses TRBV19 and TRBJ2-7, with D tentatively TRBD2 (5 bases). The ends were cut back, 4 bases at V and 1 base at J, with 11 bases in the middle. Germline V gives CDR1 LNHDA, CDR2 SQIVND (reference sequence). The CDR3 has 14 amino acids. CDR3 in amino acids: CASSKMTTSYEQYF. The CDR3 region has the DNA TGTGCCAGTAGTAAAATGACTACATCCTACGAGCAGTACTTC.

This rearrangement joins TRBV19 to TRBJ1-5, with 9 nucleotides matching TRBD1. The CDR3 is 15 residues long. The J segment lost 0 bases and the V segment lost 5 bases, leaving 2 bases of the junction unmatched. Germline V gene lookup returns CDR1 LNHDA and CDR2 SQIVND (reference sequence). CDR3 sequence (DNA): TGTGCCAGTAGTTTGACAGGGGGTAGCAATCAGCCCCAGCATTTT. Residues: CASSLTGGSNQPQHF.

The rearrangement uses TRBV12-5 and TRBJ2-1; no clear D. V lost 3 bases and J lost 13, with 10 bases in between. This CDR3 is 11 amino acids long. Germline V gives CDR1 LGHNT, CDR2 FRNRAP. This CDR3 reads CASGLGLVQFF. CDR3 DNA: TGTGCTAGTGGTTTAGGCCTAGTTCAGTTCTTC. The whole variable domain, filled in from reference TRBV12-5 and TRBJ2-1, reads DARVTQTPRHKVTEMGQEVTMRCQPILGHNTVFWYRQTMMQGLELLAYFRNRAPLDDSGMPKDRFSAEMPDATLATLKIQPSEPRDSAVYFCASGLGLVQFFGPGTRLTVL.

This clone appeared a single time. The chain joins TRBV28 to TRBJ2-7; D is unclear. Germline V gives CDR1 MDHEN, CDR2 SYDVKM. The CDR3 spans 15 residues. V lost 6 bases and J lost 0, with 15 bases in between. CDR3 sequence (DNA): TGTGCCAGCAGCGTAGACCCCGAGAGCTCCTACGAGCAGTACTTC. This gives the protein CASSVDPESSYEQYF.

The chain combines TRBV5-4 with TRBJ2-2; D is perhaps TRBD2 (7 bases). The CDR3 is 15 residues long. Looked up from germline, CDR1 is SGHNT and CDR2 is YYREEE (reference sequence). Trimming left V 5 bases short and J 5 bases short, with 16 bases between. CDR3 region: CASSWGGTGTGELFF. The DNA of the CDR3 is TGTGCCAGCAGTTGGGGGGGCACGGGGACCGGGGAGCTGTTTTTT.

V gene TRBV7-9 combines with J gene TRBJ2-7; no definite D call. Trimming removed 5 bases from V and 0 bases from J, with 5 bases in between. CDR3 length: 12 residues. The germline CDR1 and CDR2 sequences are SEHNR and FQNEAQ (reference sequence). The CDR3 is CASSPVSYEQYF. In DNA, the CDR3 is TGTGCCAGCAGCCCGGTCTCCTACGAGCAGTACTTC.

The rearrangement uses TRBV9 and TRBJ2-7, with D perhaps being TRBD1 or TRBD2 (5 bases each). CDR1 and CDR2 (germline): SGDLS, YYNGEE. Trimming took off 4 bases at V and 0 bases at J, with 20 bases between the two ends. CDR3 length: 17 residues. CDR3 region: CASSPGTFIFSSYEQYF. In DNA form, the CDR3 reads TGTGCCAGCAGCCCCGGGACCTTCATTTTTAGCTCCTACGAGCAGTACTTC.

This sequence joins TRBV2 and TRBJ2-1; D is undetermined. Trimming took off 2 bases at V and 8 bases at J, with 7 bases between the two ends. This CDR3 contains 12 residues. Germline values: CDR1 SNHLY, CDR2 FYNNEI. The CDR3 DNA follows: TGTGCCAGCAGTGAACTTTCCGATGAGCAGTTCTTC. As protein: CASSELSDEQFF.

This clone is medium-sized by share. V usage is TRBV28 and J usage is TRBJ1-3; no firm D call. Trimming cost V 7 bases and J 0 bases, with 10 bases left between them. CDR3 size: 14 residues. CDR1 and CDR2 from the germline V gene are MDHEN and SYDVKM. The CDR3 is CASNDVSSGNTIYF. CDR3 in DNA: TGTGCCAGCAATGACGTGAGCTCTGGAAACACCATATATTTT.

The chain carries TRBV5-1 and TRBJ2-3; 7 bases line up with TRBD2. Trimming at V came to 4 bases and at J to 5 bases, leaving 10 bases not matched to a gene. Germline values: CDR1 SGHRS, CDR2 YFSETQ. This CDR3 is built from 15 residues. CDR3 sequence reads: CASSPRAGAQDTQYF. CDR3 bases: TGCGCCAGCAGCCCCCGCGCGGGAGCCCAAGATACGCAGTATTTT.